This T cell receptor (beta chain) stems from a study of post-analysis software for immune sequencing data. Study at large: Courses of disease covered relapsing-remitting, secondary progressive and progressive-relapsing multiple sclerosis.

Germline CDR1 reads SQVTM; CDR2 reads ANQGSEA. The CDR3 is made up of 14 amino acids. V was shortened by 1 base and J by 4 bases, with 12 bases between the two germline ends. Whole-study findings and limits: When patients were compared with controls, a handful of TRBV segments were more frequent, TRBV5-6, TRBV5-1 and TRBV20-1 among them. Diversity measured as normalized Chao1 was significantly lower in multiple sclerosis patients than in controls. By F measure, samples from a shared preparation batch strongly co-clustered.

This clonotype came up a few times. Its target is not known. Unique molecular identifiers were built into the TCR beta cDNA libraries. Each CDR3 protein gets one entry after TCRdb re-called the PCR reads with MiXCR. The sample gives roughly 670,000 distinct CDR3 sequences, approximately 60% of which show up once; around 10% is in the top ten. The genes are TRBV29-1 and TRBJ2-3; D possibly uses TRBD1 or TRBD2 (6 bases each). The sequencing input was blood. The TCR sequence derives from a girl under 10 years old with multiple sclerosis. The CDR3 here is CSVEGGGRPDTQYF. The CDR3 nucleotides read TGCAGCGTTGAAGGTGGGGGGCGTCCAGATACGCAGTATTTT.